This T cell receptor beta chain was profiled in a study of cytomegalovirus exposure and HLA in healthy donors. Study as a whole: Membership in the Caucasian-associated ancestry cluster was found for around 85% of approximately 430 genotyped donors.

The CDR3 sequence is 11 residues long. The germline gives CDR1 MNHNS, CDR2 SASEGT. Trimming removed 7 bases from V and 1 base from J, with 5 bases in between. Primers included in the PCR were 60 Vbeta and 13 Jbeta primers. The assay was immunoSEQ multiplex PCR, and TCRdb's table has in-frame clones only and misses some. Its listing shows around 34,000 clones. The J gene is TRBJ2-7, the V gene TRBV6-1; no firm D call. This clonotype was obtained from a woman between 40 and 55 years old in good health and CMV-seropositive. Sequenced sample: PBMCs. The CDR3, as DNA: TGTGCCAGCACAGGTTCCTACGAGCAGTACTTC. It encodes CASTGSYEQYF.